Presented here are 24 T cell receptor beta chains from one specimen sequenced in a study of STAT5B mutations in CD4+ large granular lymphocyte leukemia. Libraries were prepared by immunoSEQ multiplex PCR; TCRdb keeps only in-frame clonotypes and omits some of them. Here the sample spans roughly 48,000 clones, roughly three quarters being singletons. The sample comprised CD4+ T cells from blood buffy coats. Receptor source: a human donor in good health.

The V and J genes are TRBV13 and TRBJ1-6; D ambiguous. CDR3 length: 13 amino acids. V was trimmed by 5 bases and J by 11 bases, leaving 13 bases between them. Germline assignment: CDR1 PRHDT and CDR2 FYEKMQ (reference sequence). The CDR3 nucleotides are TGTGCCAGCAGCCCCCCCACGGGTACACCCCTCCACTTT. Protein sequence: CASSPPTGTPLHF.

This clone came up a few times. The chain combines TRBV6-6 with TRBJ1-3; TRBD1 might be the D (6 bases). V gave up 0 bases and J gave up 9 bases, with 12 bases separating them. Germline V gene sequence: CDR1 MNHNY, CDR2 SVGAGI (reference sequence). The CDR3 has 14 residues. CDR3 in amino acids: CASSYSAQGGTIYF. The CDR3 DNA is TGTGCCAGCAGTTACTCGGCACAGGGAGGCACCATATATTTT.

V and J are TRBV5-1 and TRBJ2-7; 7 nucleotides agree with TRBD1. J lost 1 base, V lost 3 bases, and 4 bases had no gene match. The CDR3 runs to 14 residues. Germline V gene sequence: CDR1 SGHRS, CDR2 YFSETQ. The DNA for the CDR3 is TGCGCCAGCAGCTGGGAACAGGGGTCCTACGAGCAGTACTTC. Amino acids: CASSWEQGSYEQYF. Together with reference TRBV5-1 and TRBJ2-7, the CDR3 gives the full variable domain: KAGVTQTPRYLIKTRGQQVTLSCSPISGHRSVSWYQQTPGQGLQFLFEYFSETQRNKGNFPGRFSGRQFSNSRSEMNVSTLELGDSALYLCASSWEQGSYEQYFGPGTRLTVT.

This clone was detected only a few times. V is TRBV5-1 and J is TRBJ1-1; a possible D gene is TRBD1 (5 bases). V was cut by 0 bases and J by 1 base, with 10 bases left in between. CDR3 length: 15 residues. Germline values: CDR1 SGHRS, CDR2 YFSETQ. CDR3 bases: TGCGCCAGCAGCTTGGCCCTACAGGCGAACACTGAAGCTTTCTTT. This codes for CASSLALQANTEAFF.

This chain joins TRBV27 and TRBJ1-3; D not resolved. Per germline, CDR1 MNHEY and CDR2 SMNVEV (reference sequence). The CDR3 runs to 14 residues. Trimming removed 0 bases at V and 3 bases at J, with 6 bases between. CDR3 DNA sequence: TGTGCCAGCAGTTTATCGGCAGGTGGAAACACCATATATTTT. Translating it yields CASSLSAGGNTIYF.

This chain joins TRBV7-9 and TRBJ1-6, with 7 bases identical to TRBD1. The germline CDR1 and CDR2 sequences are SEHNR and FQNEAQ (reference sequence). The CDR3 runs 18 residues. V was clipped by 0 bases and J by 7 bases; unmatched bases: 12. The CDR3 spells CASSLALFTGTENSPLHF. The CDR3 nucleotides are TGTGCCAGCAGCTTAGCCCTGTTTACCGGGACAGAGAATTCACCCCTCCACTTT.

This chain joins TRBV5-4 and TRBJ2-2; no firm D call. CDR1 is SGHNT and CDR2 is YYREEE in the germline V gene (reference sequence). This CDR3 region has 15 residues. Trimming shortened V by 4 bases and J by 2 bases, and 12 bases separated the two germline ends. CDR3 DNA sequence: TGTGCCAGCAGCCTCGGGTCCATTAACACCGGGGAGCTGTTTTTT. Translating it yields CASSLGSINTGELFF. Based on the CDR3 plus reference TRBV5-4 and TRBJ2-2, the full variable domain is ETGVTQSPTHLIKTRGQQVTLRCSSQSGHNTVSWYQQALGQGPQFIFQYYREEENGRGNFPPRFSGLQFPNYSSELNVNALELDDSALYLCASSLGSINTGELFFGEGSRLTVL.

CDR3 amino acids: CASSPGKRTDTQYF. For the CDR3, the DNA is TGCGCCAGCAGCCCGGGAAAACGCACAGATACGCAGTATTTT. The chain joins TRBV5-1 to TRBJ2-3, with a tentative D call TRBD2 (5 bases). Trimming cost V 4 bases and J 1 base, with 10 bases left between them. The CDR3 length is 14 residues. Germline V gives CDR1 SGHRS, CDR2 YFSETQ.

This chain uses TRBV2 with TRBJ2-5; tentatively, D is TRBD2 (5 bases). The CDR3 covers 14 residues. From germline, CDR1 is SNHLY and CDR2 FYNNEI. V lost 3 bases and J 4 bases, leaving 12 bases between the germline ends. DNA for the CDR3: TGTGCCAGCAGTGAGAGTAATAGCGCAGAGACCCAGTACTTC. Amino acid sequence: CASSESNSAETQYF.

In DNA form, the CDR3 reads TGTGCCAGCAGGGGCAGAGAGACCCAGTACTTC. Residues: CASRGRETQYF. This chain connects TRBV6-5 to TRBJ2-5; D gene ambiguous. Looked up from germline, CDR1 is MNHEY and CDR2 is SVGAGI. Trimming took off 6 bases at V and 4 bases at J, with 6 bases between the two ends. This CDR3 region has 11 residues.

The rearrangement joins TRBV5-5 to TRBJ1-1; D unresolved. The germline CDR1 and CDR2 sequences are SGHKS and YYEKEE (reference sequence). V was cut by 4 bases and J by 1 base, with 11 bases left in between. The CDR3 length is 14 residues. CDR3 loop: CASSIMTENTEAFF. For the CDR3, the DNA is TGTGCCAGCAGCATAATGACGGAGAACACTGAAGCTTTCTTT.

The V call is TRBV5-5, the J call TRBJ1-2; D may be TRBD1 (5 bases). CDR1 is SGHKS, CDR2 YYEKEE, per germline (reference sequence). CDR3 length: 15 residues. The V and J ends lost 3 bases and 4 bases respectively, with 16 bases between them. The CDR3 protein is CASSSPVGGGYGYTF. CDR3 coding DNA: TGTGCCAGCAGCTCACCCGTGGGCGGGGGCTATGGCTACACCTTC.

The chain uses TRBV25-1 and TRBJ1-4; 9 bases map to TRBD1. Germline V gene data show CDR1 as MGHDK and CDR2 as SYGVNS. The CDR3 totals 12 residues. The junction had 0 bases not matched to a gene; V was cut back by 6 bases and J by 7 bases. The DNA of the CDR3 is TGTGCCAGCAGACAGGGGGCTGAAAAACTGTTTTTT. Its protein is CASRQGAEKLFF.

The chain links TRBV5-1 to TRBJ2-5, with TRBD1 matching over 7 bases. The germline V gene has CDR1 SGHRS and CDR2 YFSETQ. Trimming cost V 4 bases and J 1 base; bases outside gene matches: 4. This CDR3 region has 14 residues. For the CDR3, the DNA is TGCGCCAGCAGCCCGGGACAGCTCCAAGAGACCCAGTACTTC. Translated, it gives CASSPGQLQETQYF. The full variable domain, in which reference TRBV5-1 and TRBJ2-5 provide the parts outside the CDR3, is KAGVTQTPRYLIKTRGQQVTLSCSPISGHRSVSWYQQTPGQGLQFLFEYFSETQRNKGNFPGRFSGRQFSNSRSEMNVSTLELGDSALYLCASSPGQLQETQYFGPGTRLLVL.

This rearrangement joins TRBV27 to TRBJ2-7; no clear D gene. V was clipped by 5 bases and J by 0 bases, with 8 bases between them. From germline, CDR1 is MNHEY and CDR2 SMNVEV (reference sequence). The CDR3 runs to 13 residues. In DNA form, the CDR3 reads TGTGCCAGCAGTCACTTTAGCTCCTACGAGCAGTACGTC. This sequence encodes CASSHFSSYEQYV.

The chain has TRBV7-2 and TRBJ2-1; D might be TRBD1 or TRBD2, each matching 5 bases. V was cut by 0 bases and J by 5 bases, with 11 bases left in between. Germline CDR1 is SGHTA and CDR2 is FQGNSA. This CDR3 has 15 amino acids. CDR3 in amino acids: CASSLARGMDNEQFF. The CDR3 DNA is TGTGCCAGCAGCTTAGCGAGGGGAATGGACAATGAGCAGTTCTTC.

The CDR3 region has the DNA TGTGCCAGCTCACCACTAGGCGGGGGTAATGAAAAACTGTTTTTT. This gives the protein CASSPLGGGNEKLFF. This rearrangement joins TRBV18 to TRBJ1-4; possibly TRBD1 for D (5 bases). CDR1 is KGHSH and CDR2 is LQKENI in the germline V gene. CDR3 size: 15 residues. With 1 base removed from V and 4 bases from J, the gap between germline ends came to 10 bases.

The chain has TRBV21-1 and TRBJ2-7; the D segment call TRBD1 is taken from the table without a DNA check. TRBV21-1 represents a pseudogene. The CDR3 contains 17 residues. The CDR3 region is CASSGDRQVRWSYEQYF. The DNA of the CDR3 is TGTGCCAGCAGCGGAGATCGACAGGTCAGGTGGTCCTACGAGCAGTACTTC.

CDR3 nucleotide sequence: TGTGCCAGCAGTGAGGTCATTAACTATGGCTACACCTTC. It yields the protein CASSEVINYGYTF. The chain links TRBV2 to TRBJ1-2; D is uncertain. CDR1 is SNHLY, CDR2 FYNNEI, per germline. Trimming shortened V by 3 bases and J by 1 base, and 6 bases separated the two germline ends. The CDR3 loop spans 13 amino acids.

This clone appeared once. The chain carries TRBV5-1 and TRBJ2-5; D unclear. This CDR3 contains 12 residues. The ends were cut back, 3 bases at V and 5 bases at J, with 8 bases in the middle. Germline CDR1 and CDR2: SGHRS and YFSETQ. The CDR3 sequence: CASSWIGETQYF. As DNA, the CDR3 is TGCGCCAGCAGCTGGATCGGGGAGACCCAGTACTTC.

The chain is built from TRBV6-1 and TRBJ1-2; 7 bases are shared with TRBD1. CDR1 MNHNS and CDR2 SASEGT come from the germline V gene. Germline trimming cut 6 bases from V and 4 bases from J; bases unmatched to any gene: 5. The CDR3 sequence is 13 residues long. In DNA form, the CDR3 reads TGTGCCAGCAGCGACAGGGCCATCTATGGCTACACCTTC. Translating it yields CASSDRAIYGYTF.

V usage is TRBV7-9 and J usage is TRBJ2-7; the D is unclear. The CDR3 sequence is 16 residues long. Per the germline V gene, CDR1 is SEHNR and CDR2 is FQNEAQ (reference sequence). V lost 4 bases and J lost 0, with 16 bases in between. The CDR3 region is CASSSMWAQSSYEQYF. The CDR3 DNA reads as TGTGCCAGCAGCTCGATGTGGGCGCAAAGCTCCTACGAGCAGTACTTC.

The chain carries TRBV5-6 and TRBJ2-5, with 10 bases that match TRBD2. The V gene's germline CDR1 is SGHDT and CDR2 YYEEEE. This CDR3 is built from 15 residues. CDR3 DNA: TGTCCCCAACGGCTAGCGGGGGCCGGCCAAGAGACCCAGTACTTC. Amino acid sequence: CPQRLAGAGQETQYF.

This clone showed up just a few times. The chain combines TRBV19 with TRBJ2-2, with TRBD1 as a possible D gene (6 bases). This CDR3 contains 15 residues. V lost 6 bases and J lost 6, with 17 bases in between. The germline CDR1 and CDR2 sequences are LNHDA and SQIVND (reference sequence). CDR3 nucleotides: TGTGCCAGTAGCCGTGGGGGCCTGAGAGCCGGGGAGCTGTTTTTT. Translating it yields CASSRGGLRAGELFF.